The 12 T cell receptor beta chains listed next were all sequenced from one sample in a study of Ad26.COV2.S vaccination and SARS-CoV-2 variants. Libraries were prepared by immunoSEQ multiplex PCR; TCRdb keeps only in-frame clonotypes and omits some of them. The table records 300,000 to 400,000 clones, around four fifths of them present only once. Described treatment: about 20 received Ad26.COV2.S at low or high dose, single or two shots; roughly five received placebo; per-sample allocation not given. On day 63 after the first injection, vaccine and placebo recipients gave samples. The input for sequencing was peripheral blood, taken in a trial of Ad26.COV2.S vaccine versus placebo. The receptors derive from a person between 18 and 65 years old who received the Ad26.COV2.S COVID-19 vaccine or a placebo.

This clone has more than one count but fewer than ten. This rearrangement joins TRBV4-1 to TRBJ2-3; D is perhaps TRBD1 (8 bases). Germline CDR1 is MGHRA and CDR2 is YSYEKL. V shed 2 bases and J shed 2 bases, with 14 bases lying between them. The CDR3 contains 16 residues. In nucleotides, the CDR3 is TGCGCCAGCAGCCAACAGGGGGCGGGGGTCACAGATACGCAGTATTTT. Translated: CASSQQGAGVTDTQYF.

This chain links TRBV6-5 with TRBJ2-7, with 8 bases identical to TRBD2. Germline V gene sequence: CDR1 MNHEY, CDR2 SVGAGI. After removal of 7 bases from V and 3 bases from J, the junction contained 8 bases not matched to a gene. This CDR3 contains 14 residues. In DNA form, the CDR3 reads TGTGCCAGCACCCCCGGGGGGGCGCTCTACGAGCAGTACTTC. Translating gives CASTPGGALYEQYF.

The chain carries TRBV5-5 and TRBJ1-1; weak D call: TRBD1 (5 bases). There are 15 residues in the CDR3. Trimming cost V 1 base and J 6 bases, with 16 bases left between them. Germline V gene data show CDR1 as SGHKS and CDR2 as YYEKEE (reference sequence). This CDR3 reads CASSLNRGASAEAFF. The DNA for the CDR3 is TGTGCCAGCAGCTTGAACCGGGGCGCGAGTGCTGAAGCTTTCTTT.

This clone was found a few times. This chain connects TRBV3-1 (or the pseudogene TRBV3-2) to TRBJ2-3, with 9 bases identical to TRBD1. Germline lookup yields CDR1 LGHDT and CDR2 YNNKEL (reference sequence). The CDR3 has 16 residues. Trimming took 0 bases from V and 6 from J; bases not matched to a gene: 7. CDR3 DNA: TGTGCCAGCAGCCAAGACTACACAGGGGGCGGTGATACGCAGTATTTT. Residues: CASSQDYTGGGDTQYF.

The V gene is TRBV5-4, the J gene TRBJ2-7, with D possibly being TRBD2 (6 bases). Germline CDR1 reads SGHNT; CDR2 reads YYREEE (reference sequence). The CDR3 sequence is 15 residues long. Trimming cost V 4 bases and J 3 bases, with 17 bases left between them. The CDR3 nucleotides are TGTGCCAGCAGCCGGAGGGACGGCCGTAACTACGAGCAGTACTTC. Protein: CASSRRDGRNYEQYF.

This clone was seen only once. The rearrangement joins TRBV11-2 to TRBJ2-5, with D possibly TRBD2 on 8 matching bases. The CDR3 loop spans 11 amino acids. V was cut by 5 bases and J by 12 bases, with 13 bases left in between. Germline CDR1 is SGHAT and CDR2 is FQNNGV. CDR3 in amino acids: CASSRGGQKYF. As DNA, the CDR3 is TGTGCCAGCAGCCGGGGGGGACAGAAGTACTTC.

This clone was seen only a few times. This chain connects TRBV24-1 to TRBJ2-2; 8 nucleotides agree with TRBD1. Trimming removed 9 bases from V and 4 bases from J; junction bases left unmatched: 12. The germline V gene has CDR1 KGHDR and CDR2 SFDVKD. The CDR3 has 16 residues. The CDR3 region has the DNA TGTGCCACCGGAGACTTCAGGGGGCGCGGCACCGGGGAGCTGTTTTTT. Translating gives CATGDFRGRGTGELFF.

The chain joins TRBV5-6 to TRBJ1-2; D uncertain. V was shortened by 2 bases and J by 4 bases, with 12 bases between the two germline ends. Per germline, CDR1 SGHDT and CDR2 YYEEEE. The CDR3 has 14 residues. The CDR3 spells CASSFGVTSYGYTF. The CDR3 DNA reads TGTGCCAGCAGCTTTGGGGTTACGAGCTATGGCTACACCTTC. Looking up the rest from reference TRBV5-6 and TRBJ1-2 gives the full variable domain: DAGVTQSPTHLIKTRGQQVTLRCSPKSGHDTVSWYQQALGQGPQFIFQYYEEEERQRGNFPDRFSGHQFPNYSSELNVNALLLGDSALYLCASSFGVTSYGYTFGSGTRLTVV.

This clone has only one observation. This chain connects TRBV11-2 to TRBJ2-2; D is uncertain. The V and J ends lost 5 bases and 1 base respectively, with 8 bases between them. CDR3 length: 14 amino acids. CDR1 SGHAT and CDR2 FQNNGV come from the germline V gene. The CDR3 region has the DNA TGTGCCAGCAGCCCGGTTCGGAACACCGGGGAGCTGTTTTTT. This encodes CASSPVRNTGELFF.

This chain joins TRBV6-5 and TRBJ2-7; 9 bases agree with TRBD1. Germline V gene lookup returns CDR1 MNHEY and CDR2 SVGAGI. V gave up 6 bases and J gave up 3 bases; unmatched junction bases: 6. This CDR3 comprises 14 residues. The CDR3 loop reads CASRAGTGNYEQYF. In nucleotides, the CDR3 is TGTGCCAGCAGGGCCGGGACAGGGAACTACGAGCAGTACTTC.

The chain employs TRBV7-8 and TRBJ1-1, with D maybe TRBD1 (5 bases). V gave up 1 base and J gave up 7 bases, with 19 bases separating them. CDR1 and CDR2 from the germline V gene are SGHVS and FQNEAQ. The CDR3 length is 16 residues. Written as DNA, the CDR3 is TGTGCCAGCAGCTTAGTTAGGCTGGGGACCACCAATGAAGCTTTCTTT. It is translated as CASSLVRLGTTNEAFF.

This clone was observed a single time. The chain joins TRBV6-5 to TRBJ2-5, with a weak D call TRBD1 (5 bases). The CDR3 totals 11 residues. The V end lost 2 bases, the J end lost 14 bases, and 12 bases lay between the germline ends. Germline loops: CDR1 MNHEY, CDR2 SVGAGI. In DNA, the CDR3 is TGTGCCAGCAGTTACGGGGCCTCCCTATACTTC. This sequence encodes CASSYGASLYF.